This TCR beta chain was observed in a study of blood T cell repertoires in COVID-19. Study-level background: The study drew acute and convalescent COVID-19 samples from the United States, Italy and Spain. T cells, B-cell-depleted T cells, or PBMCs supplied cDNA or gDNA.

As processed by the authors: The assay estimated nucleated cells by amplifying reference gene primers. Only in-frame clones appear in the TCRdb table, and some are missing; sequencing was by immunoSEQ multiplex PCR. V, J and clone size are those of that table, while D and trimming were read from the DNA. Of roughly 140,000 clones listed, 84% are singletons. CDR1 is MDHEN and CDR2 is SYDVKM in the germline V gene. The trim removed 10 bases at V and 3 bases at J, leaving 8 bases unmatched. CDR3 length: 14 residues. The source of this sequence is a man in his 70s with acute or convalescent COVID-19. V and J are TRBV28 and TRBJ2-1, with 8 bases that match TRBD2. Sequenced material: peripheral blood. CDR3 bases: TGTGCCACGGGAGGTACTAGCGGCTACAATGAGCAGTTCTTC. Its translation is CATGGTSGYNEQFF.